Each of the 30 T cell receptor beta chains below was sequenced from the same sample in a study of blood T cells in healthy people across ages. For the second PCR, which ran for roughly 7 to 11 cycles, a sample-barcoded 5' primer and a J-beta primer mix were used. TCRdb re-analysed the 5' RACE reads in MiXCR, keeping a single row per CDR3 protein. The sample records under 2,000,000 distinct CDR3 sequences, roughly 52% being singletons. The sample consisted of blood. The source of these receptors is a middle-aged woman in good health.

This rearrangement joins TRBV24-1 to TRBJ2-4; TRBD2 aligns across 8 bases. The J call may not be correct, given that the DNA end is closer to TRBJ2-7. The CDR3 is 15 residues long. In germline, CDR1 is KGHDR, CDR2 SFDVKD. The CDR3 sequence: CATSDRRAGDYEQYF. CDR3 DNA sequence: TGTGCCACCAGTGATAGACGAGCGGGGGACTACGAGCAGTACTTC.

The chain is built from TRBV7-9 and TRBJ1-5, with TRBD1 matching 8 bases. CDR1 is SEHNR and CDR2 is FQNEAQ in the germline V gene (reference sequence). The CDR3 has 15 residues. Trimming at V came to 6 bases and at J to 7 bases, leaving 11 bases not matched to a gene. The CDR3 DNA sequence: TGTGCCAGCAGTACCGACAGGGGACTAGGACAGCCCCAGCATTTT. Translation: CASSTDRGLGQPQHF.

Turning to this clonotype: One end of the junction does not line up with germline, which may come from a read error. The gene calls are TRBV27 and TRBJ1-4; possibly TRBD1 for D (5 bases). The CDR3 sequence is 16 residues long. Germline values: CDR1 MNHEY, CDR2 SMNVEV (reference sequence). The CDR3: CASSSRRDEANEELFF. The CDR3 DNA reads TGTGCCAGCAGCTCAAGGCGGGACGAGGCTAATGAAGAACTGTTTTTT.

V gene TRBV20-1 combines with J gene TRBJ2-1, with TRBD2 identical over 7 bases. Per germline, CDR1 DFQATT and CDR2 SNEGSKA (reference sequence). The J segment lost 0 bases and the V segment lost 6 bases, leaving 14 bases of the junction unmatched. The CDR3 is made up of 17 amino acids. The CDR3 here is CSAGSLAGSYSYNEQFF. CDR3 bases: TGCAGTGCAGGGTCATTAGCGGGCTCCTACTCCTACAATGAGCAGTTCTTC.

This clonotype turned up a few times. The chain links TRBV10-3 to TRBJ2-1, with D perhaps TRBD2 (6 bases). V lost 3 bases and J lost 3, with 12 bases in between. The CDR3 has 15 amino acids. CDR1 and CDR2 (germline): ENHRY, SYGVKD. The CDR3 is CAISDNSGLYNEQFF. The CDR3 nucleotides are TGTGCCATCAGTGACAATAGCGGCCTCTACAATGAGCAGTTCTTC.

Here the CDR3 reads CASSLRPGTDYGYTF. CDR3 DNA: TGTGCCAGCAGTTTAAGGCCTGGCACGGACTATGGCTACACCTTC. J is TRBJ1-2 and V is TRBV12-3 or TRBV12-4; D remains ambiguous. This CDR3 has 15 residues. V was shortened by 2 bases and J by 3 bases, with 13 bases between the two germline ends.

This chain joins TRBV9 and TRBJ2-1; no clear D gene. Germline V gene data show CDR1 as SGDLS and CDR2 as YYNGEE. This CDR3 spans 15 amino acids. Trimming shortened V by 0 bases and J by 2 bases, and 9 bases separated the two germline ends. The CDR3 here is CASSVDGQTYNEQFF. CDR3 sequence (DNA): TGTGCCAGCAGCGTAGACGGGCAGACCTACAATGAGCAGTTCTTC. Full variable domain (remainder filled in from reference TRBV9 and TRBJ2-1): DSGVTQTPKHLITATGQRVTLRCSPRSGDLSVYWYQQSLDQGLQFLIQYYNGEERAKGNILERFSAQQFPDLHSELNLSSLELGDSALYFCASSVDGQTYNEQFFGPGTRLTVL.

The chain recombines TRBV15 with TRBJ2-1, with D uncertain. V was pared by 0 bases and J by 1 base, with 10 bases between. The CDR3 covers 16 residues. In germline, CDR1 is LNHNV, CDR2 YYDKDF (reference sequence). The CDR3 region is CATSRETLGSYNEQFF. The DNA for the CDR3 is TGTGCCACCAGCAGAGAGACCCTTGGATCCTACAATGAGCAGTTCTTC.

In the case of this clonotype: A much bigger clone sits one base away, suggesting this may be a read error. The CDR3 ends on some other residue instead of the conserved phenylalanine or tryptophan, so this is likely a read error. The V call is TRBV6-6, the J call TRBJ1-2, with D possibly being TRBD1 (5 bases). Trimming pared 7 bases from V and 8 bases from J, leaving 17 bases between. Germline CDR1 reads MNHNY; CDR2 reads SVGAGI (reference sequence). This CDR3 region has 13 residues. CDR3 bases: TGTGCCAGCACCTTGGACACGACGGGGGGCTACACCCTC. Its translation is CASTLDTTGGYTL.

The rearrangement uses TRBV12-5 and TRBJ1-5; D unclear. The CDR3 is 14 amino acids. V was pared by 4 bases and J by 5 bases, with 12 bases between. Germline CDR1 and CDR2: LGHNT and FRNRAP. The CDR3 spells CASGSRPEHQPQHF. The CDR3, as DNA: TGTGCTAGTGGTTCCCGCCCCGAGCATCAGCCCCAGCATTTT.

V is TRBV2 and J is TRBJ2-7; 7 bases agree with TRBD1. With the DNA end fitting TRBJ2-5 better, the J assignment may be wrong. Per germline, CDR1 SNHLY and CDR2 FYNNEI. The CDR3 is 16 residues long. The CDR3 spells CASSALATGVRETQYF. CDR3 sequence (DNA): TGTGCCAGCAGTGCCCTAGCCACAGGGGTTAGGGAGACCCAGTACTTC.

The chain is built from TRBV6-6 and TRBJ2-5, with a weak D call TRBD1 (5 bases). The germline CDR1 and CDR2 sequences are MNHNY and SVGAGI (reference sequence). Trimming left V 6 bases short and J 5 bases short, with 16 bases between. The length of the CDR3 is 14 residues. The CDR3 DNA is TGTGCCAGCAGCTTGACAGTGAGGTCCGAGACCCAGTACTTC. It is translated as CASSLTVRSETQYF.

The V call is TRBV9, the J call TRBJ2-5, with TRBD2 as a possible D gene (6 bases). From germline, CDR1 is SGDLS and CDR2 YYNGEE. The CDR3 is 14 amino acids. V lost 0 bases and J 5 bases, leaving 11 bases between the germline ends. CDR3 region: CASSVAGVAETQYF. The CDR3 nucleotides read TGTGCCAGCAGCGTAGCGGGGGTGGCCGAGACCCAGTACTTC.

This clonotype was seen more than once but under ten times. The CDR3 DNA reads TGTGCCAGCAGCTTAGGTGGAGCTGGGCCCTACGAGCAGTACTTC. Protein product: CASSLGGAGPYEQYF. This sequence joins TRBV7-2 and TRBJ2-5, with D uncertain. The DNA matches TRBJ2-7 better at its end, which makes the J call doubtful. In germline, CDR1 is SGHTA, CDR2 FQGNSA. The CDR3 runs to 15 residues.

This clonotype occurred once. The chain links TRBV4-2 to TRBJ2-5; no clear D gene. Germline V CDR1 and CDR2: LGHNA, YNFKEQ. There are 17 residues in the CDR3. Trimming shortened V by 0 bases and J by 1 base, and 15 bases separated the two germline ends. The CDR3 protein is CASSQDLAAFVQETQYF. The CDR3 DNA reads TGTGCCAGCAGCCAAGATCTCGCAGCTTTCGTCCAAGAGACCCAGTACTTC.

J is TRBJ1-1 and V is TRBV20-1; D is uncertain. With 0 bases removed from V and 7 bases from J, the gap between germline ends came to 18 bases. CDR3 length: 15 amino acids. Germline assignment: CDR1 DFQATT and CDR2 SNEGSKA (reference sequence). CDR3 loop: CSARDPAVTLDEAFF. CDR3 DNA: TGCAGTGCTAGAGATCCCGCAGTTACACTAGATGAAGCTTTCTTT.

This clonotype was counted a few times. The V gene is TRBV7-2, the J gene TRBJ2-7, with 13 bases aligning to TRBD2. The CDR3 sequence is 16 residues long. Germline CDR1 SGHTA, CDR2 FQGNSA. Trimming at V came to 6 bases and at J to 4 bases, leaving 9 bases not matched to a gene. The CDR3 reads CASRPTSGGARYEQYF. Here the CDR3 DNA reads TGTGCCAGCAGGCCTACTAGCGGGGGGGCCAGATACGAGCAGTACTTC. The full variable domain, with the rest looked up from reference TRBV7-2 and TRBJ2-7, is GAGVSQSPSNKVTEKGKDVELRCDPISGHTALYWYRQSLGQGLEFLIYFQGNSAPDKSGLPSDRFSAERTGGSVSTLTIQRTQQEDSAVYLCASRPTSGGARYEQYFGPGTRLTVT.

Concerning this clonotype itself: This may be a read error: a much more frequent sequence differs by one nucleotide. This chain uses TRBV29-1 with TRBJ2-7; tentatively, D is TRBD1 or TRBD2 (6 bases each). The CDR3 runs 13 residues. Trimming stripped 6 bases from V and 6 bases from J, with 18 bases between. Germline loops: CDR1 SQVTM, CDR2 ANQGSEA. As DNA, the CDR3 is TGCAGCGTACACGGGGGCGTAGGGGTCGAGCAGTACTTC. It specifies CSVHGGVGVEQYF.

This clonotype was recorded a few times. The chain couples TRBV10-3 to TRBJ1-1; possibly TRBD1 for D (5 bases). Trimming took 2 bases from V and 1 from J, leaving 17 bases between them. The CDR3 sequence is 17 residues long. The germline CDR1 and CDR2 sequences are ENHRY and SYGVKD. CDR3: CAISEPGAGWRNTEAFF. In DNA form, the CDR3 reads TGTGCCATCAGTGAGCCTGGGGCAGGGTGGAGGAACACTGAAGCTTTCTTT.

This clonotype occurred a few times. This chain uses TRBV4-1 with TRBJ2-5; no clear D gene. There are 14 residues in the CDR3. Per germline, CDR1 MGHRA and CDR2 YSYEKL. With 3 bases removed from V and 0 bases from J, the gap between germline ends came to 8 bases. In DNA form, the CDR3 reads TGCGCCAGCAGCCATTCCGGATACCAAGAGACCCAGTACTTC. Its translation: CASSHSGYQETQYF.

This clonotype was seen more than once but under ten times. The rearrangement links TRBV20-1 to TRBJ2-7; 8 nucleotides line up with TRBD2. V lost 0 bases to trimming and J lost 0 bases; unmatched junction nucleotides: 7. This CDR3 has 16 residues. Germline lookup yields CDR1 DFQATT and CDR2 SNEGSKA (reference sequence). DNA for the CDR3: TGCAGTGCTAGAGATCGGGGGGGGCCCTTCTCCTACGAGCAGTACTTC. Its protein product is CSARDRGGPFSYEQYF.

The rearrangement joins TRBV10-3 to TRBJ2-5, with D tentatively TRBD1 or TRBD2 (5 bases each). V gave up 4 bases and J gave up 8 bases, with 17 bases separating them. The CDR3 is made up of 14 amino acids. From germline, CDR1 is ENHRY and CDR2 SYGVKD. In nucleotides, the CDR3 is TGTGCCATCAGTGGGGACCCCGCTCCGGGAACCCAGTACTTC. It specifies CAISGDPAPGTQYF.

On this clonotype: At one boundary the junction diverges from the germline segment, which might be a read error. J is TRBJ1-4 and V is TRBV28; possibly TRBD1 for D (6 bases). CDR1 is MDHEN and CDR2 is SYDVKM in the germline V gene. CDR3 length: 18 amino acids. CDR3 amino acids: CAGSLTVGGVTTNEKLFF. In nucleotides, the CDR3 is TGTGCCGGCAGTTTAACGGTGGGGGGCGTAACAACTAATGAAAAACTGTTTTTT.

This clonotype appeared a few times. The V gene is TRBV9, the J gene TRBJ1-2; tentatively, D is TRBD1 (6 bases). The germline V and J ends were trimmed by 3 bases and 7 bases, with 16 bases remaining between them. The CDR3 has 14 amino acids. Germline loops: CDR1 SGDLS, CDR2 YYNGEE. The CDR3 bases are TGTGCCAGCAGCGAAAACACAGGGCGGGGTGGCTACACCTTC. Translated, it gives CASSENTGRGGYTF.

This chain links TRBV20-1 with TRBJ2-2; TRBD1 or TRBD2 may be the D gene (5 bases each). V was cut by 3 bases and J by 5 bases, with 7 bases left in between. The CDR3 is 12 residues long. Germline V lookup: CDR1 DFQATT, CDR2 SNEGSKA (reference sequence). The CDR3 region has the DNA TGCAGTGCTAGGGGGGTGACCGGGGAGCTGTTTTTT. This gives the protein CSARGVTGELFF.

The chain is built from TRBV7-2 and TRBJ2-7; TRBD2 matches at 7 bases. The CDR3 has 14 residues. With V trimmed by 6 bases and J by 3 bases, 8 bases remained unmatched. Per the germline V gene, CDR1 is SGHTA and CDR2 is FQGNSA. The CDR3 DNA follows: TGTGCCAGCAGGTCGGGGAGGGGCCTCTACGAGCAGTACTTC. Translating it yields CASRSGRGLYEQYF.

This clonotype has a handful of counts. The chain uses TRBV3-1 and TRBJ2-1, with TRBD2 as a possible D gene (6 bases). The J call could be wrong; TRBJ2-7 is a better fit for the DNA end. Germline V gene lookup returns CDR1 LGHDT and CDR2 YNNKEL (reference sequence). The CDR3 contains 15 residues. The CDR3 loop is CASRAGTGDYNEQYF. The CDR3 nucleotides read TGTGCCAGCAGAGCCGGGACTGGAGATTACAATGAGCAGTACTTC.

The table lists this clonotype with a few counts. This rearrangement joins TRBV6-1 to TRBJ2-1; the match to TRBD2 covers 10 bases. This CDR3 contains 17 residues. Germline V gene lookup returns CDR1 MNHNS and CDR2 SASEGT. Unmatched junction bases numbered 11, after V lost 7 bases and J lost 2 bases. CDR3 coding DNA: TGTGCCAGCAACCCGACGGGCCTAGCGGGGGCCTACAATGAGCAGTTCTTC. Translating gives CASNPTGLAGAYNEQFF.

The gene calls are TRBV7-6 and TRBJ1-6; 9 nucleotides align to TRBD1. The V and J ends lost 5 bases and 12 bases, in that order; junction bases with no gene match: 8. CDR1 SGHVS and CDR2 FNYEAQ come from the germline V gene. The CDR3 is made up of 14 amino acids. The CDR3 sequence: CASSLNYRGQPLHF. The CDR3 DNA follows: TGTGCCAGCAGCCTAAACTACAGGGGGCAACCCCTCCACTTT.

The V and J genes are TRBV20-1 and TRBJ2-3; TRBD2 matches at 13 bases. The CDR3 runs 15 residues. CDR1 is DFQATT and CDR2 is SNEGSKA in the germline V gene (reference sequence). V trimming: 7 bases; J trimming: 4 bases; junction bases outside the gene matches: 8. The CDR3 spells CSEALAGGPADTQYF. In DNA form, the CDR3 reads TGCAGTGAGGCACTAGCGGGGGGGCCGGCAGATACGCAGTATTTT.